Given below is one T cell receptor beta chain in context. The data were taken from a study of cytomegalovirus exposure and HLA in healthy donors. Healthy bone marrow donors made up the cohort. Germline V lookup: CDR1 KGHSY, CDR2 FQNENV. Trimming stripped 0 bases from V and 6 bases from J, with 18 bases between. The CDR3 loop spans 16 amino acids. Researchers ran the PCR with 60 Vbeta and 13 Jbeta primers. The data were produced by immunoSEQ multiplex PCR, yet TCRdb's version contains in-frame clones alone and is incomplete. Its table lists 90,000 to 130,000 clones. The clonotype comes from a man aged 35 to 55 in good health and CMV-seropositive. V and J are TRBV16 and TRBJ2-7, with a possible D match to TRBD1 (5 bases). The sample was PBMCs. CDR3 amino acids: CASSQSYWAGSPEQYF. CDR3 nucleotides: TGTGCCAGCAGCCAATCGTACTGGGCAGGGTCCCCCGAGCAGTACTTC.